This T cell receptor beta chain was recovered during a study of blood T cells in healthy people across ages. The CDR3 totals 15 residues. Germline V gene lookup returns CDR1 MDHEN and CDR2 SYDVKM. PCR was performed a second time for about 7 to 11 cycles using a sample-barcoded 5' primer and a J-beta primer mix. MiXCR, run by TCRdb on the 5' RACE reads, gives a single entry per CDR3 protein. The sample lists about 670,000 distinct CDR3 sequences, 45% to 60% seen once, with less than 15% in the top ten. Healthy Caucasians from Russia aged about 6 to 90 served as donors. Researchers isolated at least 7 million PBMCs per sample. The sample holds one count of this clonotype. Compared with germline, one end of the junction differs, possibly owing to a read error.

This clonotype was obtained from a woman older than 75 in good health. The sequencing input was blood. The genes are TRBV28 and TRBJ1-1, with 8 nucleotides matching TRBD1. The CDR3, as DNA: TGTACCAGCAGTTTAGCCCGACAGGGGAGGACTGAAGCTTTCTTT. Its translation is CTSSLARQGRTEAFF.